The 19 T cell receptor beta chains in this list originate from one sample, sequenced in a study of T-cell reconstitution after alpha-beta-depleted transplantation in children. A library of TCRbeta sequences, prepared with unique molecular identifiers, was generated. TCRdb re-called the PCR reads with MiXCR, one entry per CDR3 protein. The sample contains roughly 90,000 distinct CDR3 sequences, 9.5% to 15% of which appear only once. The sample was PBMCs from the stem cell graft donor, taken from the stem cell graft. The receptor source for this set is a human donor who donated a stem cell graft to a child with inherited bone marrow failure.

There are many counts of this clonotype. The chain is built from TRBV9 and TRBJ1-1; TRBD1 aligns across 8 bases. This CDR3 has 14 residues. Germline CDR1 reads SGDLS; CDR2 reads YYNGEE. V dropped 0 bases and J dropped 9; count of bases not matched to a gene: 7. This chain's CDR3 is CASSVVDRDLQAFF. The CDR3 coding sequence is TGTGCCAGCAGCGTAGTGGACAGGGACTTGCAAGCTTTCTTT.

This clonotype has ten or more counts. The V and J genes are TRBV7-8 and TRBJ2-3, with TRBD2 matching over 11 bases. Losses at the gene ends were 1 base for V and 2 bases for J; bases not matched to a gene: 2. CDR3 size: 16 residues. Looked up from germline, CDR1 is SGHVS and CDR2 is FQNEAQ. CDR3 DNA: TGTGCCAGCAGCTTAGGACTAGCGGGGCCCACAGATACGCAGTATTTT. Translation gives CASSLGLAGPTDTQYF.

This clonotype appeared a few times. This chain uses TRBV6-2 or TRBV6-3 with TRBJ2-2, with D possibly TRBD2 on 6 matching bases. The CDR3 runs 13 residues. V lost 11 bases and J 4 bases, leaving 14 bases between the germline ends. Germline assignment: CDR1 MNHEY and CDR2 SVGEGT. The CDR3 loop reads CAVSAGPTGELFF. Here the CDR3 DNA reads TGTGCCGTTTCTGCGGGACCCACCGGGGAGCTGTTTTTT.

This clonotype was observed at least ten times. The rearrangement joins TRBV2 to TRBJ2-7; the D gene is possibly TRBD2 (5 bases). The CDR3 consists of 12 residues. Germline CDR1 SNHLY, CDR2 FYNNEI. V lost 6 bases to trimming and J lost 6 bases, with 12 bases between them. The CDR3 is CASRSGRGEQYF. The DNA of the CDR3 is TGTGCCAGCAGATCCGGCCGGGGCGAGCAGTACTTC.

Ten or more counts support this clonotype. CDR3 loop: CATSRVARTQETQYF. In DNA, the CDR3 is TGTGCCACCAGCAGAGTTGCCCGGACTCAAGAGACCCAGTACTTC. The chain combines TRBV15 with TRBJ2-5; a possible D gene is TRBD2 (5 bases). Trimming shortened V by 1 base and J by 2 bases, and 11 bases separated the two germline ends. Germline V gene data show CDR1 as LNHNV and CDR2 as YYDKDF (reference sequence). The CDR3 spans 15 residues.

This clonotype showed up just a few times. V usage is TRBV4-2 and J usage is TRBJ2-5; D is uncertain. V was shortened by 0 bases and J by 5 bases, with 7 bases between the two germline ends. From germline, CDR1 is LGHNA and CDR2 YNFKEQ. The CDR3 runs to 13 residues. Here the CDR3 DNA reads TGTGCCAGCAGCCAAGACCCATGGGAGACCCAGTACTTC. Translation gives CASSQDPWETQYF.

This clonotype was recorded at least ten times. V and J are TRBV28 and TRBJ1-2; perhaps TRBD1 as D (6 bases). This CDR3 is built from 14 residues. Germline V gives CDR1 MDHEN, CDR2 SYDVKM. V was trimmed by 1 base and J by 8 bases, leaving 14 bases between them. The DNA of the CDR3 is TGTGCCAGCAGTTTATATTCGGGGGCGCAGGGCTACACCTTC. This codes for CASSLYSGAQGYTF.

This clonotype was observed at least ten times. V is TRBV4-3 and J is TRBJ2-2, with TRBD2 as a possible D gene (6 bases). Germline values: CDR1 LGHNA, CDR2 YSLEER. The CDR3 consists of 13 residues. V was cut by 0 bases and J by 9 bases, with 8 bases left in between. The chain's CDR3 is CASSQDREWELFF. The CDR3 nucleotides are TGCGCCAGCAGCCAAGATCGGGAGTGGGAGCTGTTTTTT.

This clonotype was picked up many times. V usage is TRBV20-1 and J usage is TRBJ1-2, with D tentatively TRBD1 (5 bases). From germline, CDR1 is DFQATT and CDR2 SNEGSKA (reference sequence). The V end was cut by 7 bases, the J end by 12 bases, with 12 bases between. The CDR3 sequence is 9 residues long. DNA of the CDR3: TGCAGTGAAGGGGTTTTGGACACCTTC. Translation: CSEGVLDTF.

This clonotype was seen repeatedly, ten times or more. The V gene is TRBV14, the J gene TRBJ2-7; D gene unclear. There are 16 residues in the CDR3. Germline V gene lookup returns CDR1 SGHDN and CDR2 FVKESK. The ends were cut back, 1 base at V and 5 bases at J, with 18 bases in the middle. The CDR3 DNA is TGTGCCAGCAGCCAAGGCACGAGACGGCTCCTAGACGAGCAGTACTTC. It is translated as CASSQGTRRLLDEQYF. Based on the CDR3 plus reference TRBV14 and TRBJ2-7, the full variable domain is EAGVTQFPSHSVIEKGQTVTLRCDPISGHDNLYWYRRVMGKEIKFLLHFVKESKQDESGMPNNRFLAERTGGTYSTLKVQPAELEDSGVYFCASSQGTRRLLDEQYFGPGTRLTVT.

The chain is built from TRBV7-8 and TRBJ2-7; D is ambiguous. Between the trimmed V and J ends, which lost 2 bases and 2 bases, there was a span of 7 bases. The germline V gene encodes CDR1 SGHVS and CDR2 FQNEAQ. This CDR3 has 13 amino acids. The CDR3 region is CASSLTAPYEQYF. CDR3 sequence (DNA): TGTGCCAGCAGCTTAACAGCCCCCTACGAGCAGTACTTC.

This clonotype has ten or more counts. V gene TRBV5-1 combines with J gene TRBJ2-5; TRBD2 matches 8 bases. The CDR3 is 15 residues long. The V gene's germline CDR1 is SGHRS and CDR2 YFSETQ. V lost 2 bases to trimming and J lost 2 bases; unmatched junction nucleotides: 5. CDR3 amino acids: CASSFGASGQETQYF. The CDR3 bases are TGCGCCAGCAGCTTTGGGGCTAGCGGGCAAGAGACCCAGTACTTC.

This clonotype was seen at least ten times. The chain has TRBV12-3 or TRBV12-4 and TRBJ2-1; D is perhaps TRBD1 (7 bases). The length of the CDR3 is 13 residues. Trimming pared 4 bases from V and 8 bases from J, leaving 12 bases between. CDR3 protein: CASSSGGGDEQFF. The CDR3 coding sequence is TGTGCCAGCAGTTCAGGGGGAGGCGATGAGCAGTTCTTC.

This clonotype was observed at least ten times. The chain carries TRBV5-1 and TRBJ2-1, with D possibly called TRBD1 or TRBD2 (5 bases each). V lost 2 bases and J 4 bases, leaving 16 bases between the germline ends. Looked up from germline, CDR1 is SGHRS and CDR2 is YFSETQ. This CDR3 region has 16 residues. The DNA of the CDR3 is TGCGCCAGCAGCTTAGAGGGGCGAGTGATGTACAATGAGCAGTTCTTC. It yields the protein CASSLEGRVMYNEQFF.

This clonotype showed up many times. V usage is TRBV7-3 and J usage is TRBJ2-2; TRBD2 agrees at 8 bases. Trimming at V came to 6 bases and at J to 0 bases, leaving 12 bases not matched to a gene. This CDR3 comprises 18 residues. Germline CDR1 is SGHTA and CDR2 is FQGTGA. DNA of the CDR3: TGTGCCAGCAGTAAAAAGGGCGGGGGGTACACGAACACCGGGGAGCTGTTTTTT. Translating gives CASSKKGGGYTNTGELFF.

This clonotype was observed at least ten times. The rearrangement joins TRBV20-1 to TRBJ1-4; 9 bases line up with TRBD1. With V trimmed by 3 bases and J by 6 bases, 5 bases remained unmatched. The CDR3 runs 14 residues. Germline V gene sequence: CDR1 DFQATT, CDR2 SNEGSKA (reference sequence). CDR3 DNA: TGCAGTGCTAGCTGGGACAGGGCGGATGAAAAACTGTTTTTT. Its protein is CSASWDRADEKLFF.

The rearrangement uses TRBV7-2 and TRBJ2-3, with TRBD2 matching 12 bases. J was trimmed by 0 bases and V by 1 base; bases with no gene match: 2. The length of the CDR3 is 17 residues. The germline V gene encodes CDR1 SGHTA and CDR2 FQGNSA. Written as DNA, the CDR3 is TGTGCCAGCAGCTTAGTTGGGACTAGCGGGAGCACAGATACGCAGTATTTT. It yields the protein CASSLVGTSGSTDTQYF.

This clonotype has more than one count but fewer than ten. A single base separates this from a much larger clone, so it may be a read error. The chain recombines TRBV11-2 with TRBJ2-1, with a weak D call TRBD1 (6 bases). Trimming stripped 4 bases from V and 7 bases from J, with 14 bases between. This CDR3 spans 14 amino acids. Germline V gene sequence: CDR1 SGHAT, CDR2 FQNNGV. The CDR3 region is CASSSPQGGNEQFF. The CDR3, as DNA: TGTGCCAGCAGCTCGCCCCAAGGGGGAAATGAGCAGTTCTTC.

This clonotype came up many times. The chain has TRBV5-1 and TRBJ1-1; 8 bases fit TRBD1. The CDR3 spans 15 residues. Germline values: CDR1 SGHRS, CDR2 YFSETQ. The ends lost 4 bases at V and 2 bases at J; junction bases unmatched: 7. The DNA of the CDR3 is TGCGCCAGCAGCCGGGAGCCAGGGGGCAACACTGAAGCTTTCTTT. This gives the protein CASSREPGGNTEAFF.